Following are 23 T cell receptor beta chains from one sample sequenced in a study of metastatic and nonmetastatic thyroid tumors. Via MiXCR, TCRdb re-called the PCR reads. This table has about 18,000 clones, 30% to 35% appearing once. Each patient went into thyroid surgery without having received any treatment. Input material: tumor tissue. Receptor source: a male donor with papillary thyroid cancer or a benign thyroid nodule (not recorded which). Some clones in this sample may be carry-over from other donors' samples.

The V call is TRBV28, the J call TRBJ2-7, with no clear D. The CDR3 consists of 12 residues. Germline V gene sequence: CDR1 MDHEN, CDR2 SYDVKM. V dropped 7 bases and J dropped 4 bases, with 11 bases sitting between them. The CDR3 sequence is CASNPRGYEQYF. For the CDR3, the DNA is TGTGCCAGCAACCCCCGAGGATACGAGCAGTACTTC.

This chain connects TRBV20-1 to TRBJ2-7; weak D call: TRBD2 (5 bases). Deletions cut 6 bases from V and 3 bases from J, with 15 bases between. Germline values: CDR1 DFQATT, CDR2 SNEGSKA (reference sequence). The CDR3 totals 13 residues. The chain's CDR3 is CSALTEGGYEQYF. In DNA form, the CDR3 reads TGCAGTGCCCTGACCGAGGGCGGCTACGAGCAGTACTTC.

CDR3 sequence reads: CSARPPSGTSGNTIYF. As DNA, the CDR3 is TGCAGTGCTAGACCTCCTTCCGGGACCTCTGGAAACACCATATATTTT. V gene TRBV20-1 combines with J gene TRBJ1-3; weak D call: TRBD1 (5 bases). Trimming stripped 2 bases from V and 0 bases from J, with 14 bases between. The CDR3 is made up of 16 amino acids. From germline, CDR1 is DFQATT and CDR2 SNEGSKA (reference sequence).

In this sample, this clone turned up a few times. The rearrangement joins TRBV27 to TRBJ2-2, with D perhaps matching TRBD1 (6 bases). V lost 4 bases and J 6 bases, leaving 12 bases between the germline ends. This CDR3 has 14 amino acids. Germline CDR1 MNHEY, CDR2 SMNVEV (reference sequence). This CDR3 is CASSWTANPGELFF. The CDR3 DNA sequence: TGTGCCAGCAGTTGGACAGCTAATCCCGGGGAGCTGTTTTTT.

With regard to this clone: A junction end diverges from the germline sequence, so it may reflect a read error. DNA for the CDR3: TGCGCCAGCACAGACGCGAGCTCTGGGGCCAACGTCCTCCCTTTC. Its protein product is CASTDASSGANVLPF. The genes are TRBV5-1 and TRBJ2-6; weak D call: TRBD1 (5 bases). The CDR3 extends over 15 amino acids. Germline CDR1 and CDR2: SGHRS and YFSETQ.

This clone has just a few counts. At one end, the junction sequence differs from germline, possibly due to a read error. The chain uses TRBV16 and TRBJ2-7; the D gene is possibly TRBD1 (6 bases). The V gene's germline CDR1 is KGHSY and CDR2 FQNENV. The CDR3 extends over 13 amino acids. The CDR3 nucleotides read TGTGCCAGCAGCCCTGGGGGCGGGTACGATCAGTACTTC. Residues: CASSPGGGYDQYF.

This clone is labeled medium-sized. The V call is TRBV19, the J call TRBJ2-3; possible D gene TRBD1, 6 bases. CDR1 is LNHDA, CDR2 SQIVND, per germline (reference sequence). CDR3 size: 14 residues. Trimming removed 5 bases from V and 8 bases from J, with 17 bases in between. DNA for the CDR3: TGTGCCAGTAGTGGGGCAACCGAAGGGGGTACGCAGTATTTT. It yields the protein CASSGATEGGTQYF.

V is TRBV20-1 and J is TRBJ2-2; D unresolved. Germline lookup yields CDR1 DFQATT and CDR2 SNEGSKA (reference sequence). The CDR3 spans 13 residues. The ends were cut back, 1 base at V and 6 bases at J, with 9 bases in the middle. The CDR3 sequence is CSARGISPGELFF. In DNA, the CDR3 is TGCAGTGCTAGAGGAATATCTCCCGGGGAGCTGTTTTTT.

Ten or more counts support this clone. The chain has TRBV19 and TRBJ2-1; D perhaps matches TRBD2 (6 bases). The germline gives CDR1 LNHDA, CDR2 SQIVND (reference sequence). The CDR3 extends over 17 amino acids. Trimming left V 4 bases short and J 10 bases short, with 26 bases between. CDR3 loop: CASSSDYAEGPYGEQFF. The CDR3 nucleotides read TGTGCCAGTAGTAGTGACTATGCGGAGGGGCCATACGGGGAGCAGTTCTTC.

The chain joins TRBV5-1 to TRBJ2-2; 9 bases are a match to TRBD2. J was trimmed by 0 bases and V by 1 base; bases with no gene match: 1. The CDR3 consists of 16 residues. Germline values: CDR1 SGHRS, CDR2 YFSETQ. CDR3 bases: TGCGCCAGCAGCTTGAGCGGGGGGACGAACACCGGGGAGCTGTTTTTT. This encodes CASSLSGGTNTGELFF. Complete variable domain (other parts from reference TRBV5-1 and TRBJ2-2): KAGVTQTPRYLIKTRGQQVTLSCSPISGHRSVSWYQQTPGQGLQFLFEYFSETQRNKGNFPGRFSGRQFSNSRSEMNVSTLELGDSALYLCASSLSGGTNTGELFFGEGSRLTVL.

Here the CDR3 reads CASSTTGVGYTF. The CDR3 DNA reads TGCGCCAGCAGCACGACAGGGGTTGGCTACACCTTC. The rearrangement links TRBV5-1 to TRBJ1-2, with TRBD1 matching 8 bases. The CDR3 runs to 12 residues. The V segment lost 4 bases and the J segment 7 bases; nucleotides outside the gene matches: 3. The germline V gene encodes CDR1 SGHRS and CDR2 YFSETQ. The full variable domain, completed using reference TRBV5-1 and TRBJ1-2, is KAGVTQTPRYLIKTRGQQVTLSCSPISGHRSVSWYQQTPGQGLQFLFEYFSETQRNKGNFPGRFSGRQFSNSRSEMNVSTLELGDSALYLCASSTTGVGYTFGSGTRLTVV.

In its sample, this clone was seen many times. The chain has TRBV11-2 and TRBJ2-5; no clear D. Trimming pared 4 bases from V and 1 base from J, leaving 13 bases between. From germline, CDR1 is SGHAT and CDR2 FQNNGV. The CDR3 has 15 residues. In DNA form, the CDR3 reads TGTGCCAGCAGCTGGCGCCTGGACCCCCAAGAGACCCAGTACTTC. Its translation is CASSWRLDPQETQYF. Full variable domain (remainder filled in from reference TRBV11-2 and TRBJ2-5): EAGVAQSPRYKIIEKRQSVAFWCNPISGHATLYWYQQILGQGPKLLIQFQNNGVVDDSQLPKDRFSAERLKGVDSTLKIQPAKLEDSAVYLCASSWRLDPQETQYFGPGTRLLVL.

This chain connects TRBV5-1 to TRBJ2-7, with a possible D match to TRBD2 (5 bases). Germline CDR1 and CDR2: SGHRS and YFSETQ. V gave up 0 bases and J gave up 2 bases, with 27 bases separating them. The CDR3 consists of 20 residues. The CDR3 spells CASSLEVSSRVLGAAYEQYF. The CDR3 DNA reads TGCGCCAGCAGCTTGGAAGTTTCTAGCAGAGTTCTTGGTGCCGCCTACGAGCAGTACTTC.

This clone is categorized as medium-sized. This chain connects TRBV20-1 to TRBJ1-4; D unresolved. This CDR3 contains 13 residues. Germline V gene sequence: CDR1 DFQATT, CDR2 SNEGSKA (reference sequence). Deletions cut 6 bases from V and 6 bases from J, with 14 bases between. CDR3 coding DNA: TGCAGTGCCCAAGAATGGGGAGATGAAAAACTGTTTTTT. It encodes CSAQEWGDEKLFF.

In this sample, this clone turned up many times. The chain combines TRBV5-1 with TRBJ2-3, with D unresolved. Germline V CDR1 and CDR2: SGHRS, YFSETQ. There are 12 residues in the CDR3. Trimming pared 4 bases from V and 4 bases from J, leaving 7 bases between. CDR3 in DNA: TGCGCCAGCAGCAGGGATGCAGATACGCAGTATTTT. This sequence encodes CASSRDADTQYF.

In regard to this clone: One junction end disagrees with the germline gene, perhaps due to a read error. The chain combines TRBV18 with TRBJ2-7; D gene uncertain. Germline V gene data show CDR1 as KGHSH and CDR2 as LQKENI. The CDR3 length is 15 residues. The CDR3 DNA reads TGTGCCAGATCACTCGAGCAACTGTCCCCCTACGAGCAGTACTTC. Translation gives CARSLEQLSPYEQYF.

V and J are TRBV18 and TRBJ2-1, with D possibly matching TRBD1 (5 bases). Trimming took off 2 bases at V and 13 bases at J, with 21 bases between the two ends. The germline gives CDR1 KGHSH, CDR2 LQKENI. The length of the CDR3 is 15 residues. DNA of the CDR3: TGTGCCAGCTCACCAGACAGTGGACCCTACATTGATCAGTTCTTC. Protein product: CASSPDSGPYIDQFF.

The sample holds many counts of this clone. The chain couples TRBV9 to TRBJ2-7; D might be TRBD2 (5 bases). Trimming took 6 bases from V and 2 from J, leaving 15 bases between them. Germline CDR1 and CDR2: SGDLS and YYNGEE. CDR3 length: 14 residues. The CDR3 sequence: CASTSGATPYEQYF. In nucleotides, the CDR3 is TGTGCCAGCACGAGCGGAGCAACCCCCTACGAGCAGTACTTC. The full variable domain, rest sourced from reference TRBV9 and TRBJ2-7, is DSGVTQTPKHLITATGQRVTLRCSPRSGDLSVYWYQQSLDQGLQFLIQYYNGEERAKGNILERFSAQQFPDLHSELNLSSLELGDSALYFCASTSGATPYEQYFGPGTRLTVT.

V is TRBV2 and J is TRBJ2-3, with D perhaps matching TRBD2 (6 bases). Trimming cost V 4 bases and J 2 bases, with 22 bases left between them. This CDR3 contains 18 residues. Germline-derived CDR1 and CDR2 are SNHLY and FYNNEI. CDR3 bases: TGTGCCAGCAGTGCCCTACCCATAGCGGAACTAGTCACAGATACGCAGTATTTT. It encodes CASSALPIAELVTDTQYF.

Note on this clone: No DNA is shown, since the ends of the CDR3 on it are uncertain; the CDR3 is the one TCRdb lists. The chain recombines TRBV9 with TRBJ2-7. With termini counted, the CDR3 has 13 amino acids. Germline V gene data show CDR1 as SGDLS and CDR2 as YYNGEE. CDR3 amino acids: CACSVDVSYEQYF.

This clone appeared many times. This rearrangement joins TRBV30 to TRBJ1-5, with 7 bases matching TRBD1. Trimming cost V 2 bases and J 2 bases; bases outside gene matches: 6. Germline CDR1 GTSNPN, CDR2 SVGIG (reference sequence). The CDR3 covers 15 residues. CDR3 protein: CAWSIPQGRNQPQHF. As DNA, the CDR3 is TGTGCCTGGAGTATACCACAGGGGCGCAATCAGCCCCAGCATTTT.

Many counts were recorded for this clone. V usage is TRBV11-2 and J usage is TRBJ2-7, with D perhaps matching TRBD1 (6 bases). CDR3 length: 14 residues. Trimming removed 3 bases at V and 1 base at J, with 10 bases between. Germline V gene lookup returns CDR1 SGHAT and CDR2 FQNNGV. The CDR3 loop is CASSFERGSYEQYF. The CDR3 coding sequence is TGTGCCAGCAGCTTCGAAAGGGGGTCCTACGAGCAGTACTTC.

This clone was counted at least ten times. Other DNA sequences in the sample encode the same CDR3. The CDR3 DNA reads TGTGCCAGCAGCCAAGTTTATTGGGAGCAGTTCTTC. It translates to CASSQVYWEQFF. This chain connects TRBV3-1 to TRBJ2-1; D unclear. The germline V gene encodes CDR1 LGHDT and CDR2 YNNKEL (reference sequence). Trimming took 1 base from V and 10 from J, leaving 8 bases between them. The CDR3 is 12 residues long.